A single sample gave rise to the 21 T cell receptor beta chains below, sequenced in a study of T cells in Graves' hyperthyroidism and ophthalmopathy. RNA transcripts were the template for amplifying TCR beta CDR3 regions. The HTBI primer set was used in a first-round RT-PCR of the TCR CDR3. A single record per CDR3 protein comes from TCRdb applying MiXCR to the multiplex PCR reads. The sample lists 350,000 to 500,000 distinct CDR3 sequences, roughly an eighth occurring once. Sequencing was performed on blood. These receptors all come from a young woman with Graves' hyperthyroidism.

Many counts were recorded for this clonotype. J is TRBJ1-1 and V is TRBV27; no reliable D call. The CDR3 sequence is 15 residues long. V shed 3 bases and J shed 0 bases, with 11 bases lying between them. CDR1 MNHEY and CDR2 SMNVEV come from the germline V gene (reference sequence). CDR3 sequence (DNA): TGTGCCAGCAGTTTTGGTCCAGATTTGAACACTGAAGCTTTCTTT. Translation: CASSFGPDLNTEAFF.

At least ten counts were recorded for this clonotype. V usage is TRBV13 and J usage is TRBJ2-5, with 13 bases fitting TRBD2. After removal of 5 bases from V and 5 bases from J, the junction contained 8 bases not matched to a gene. This CDR3 contains 16 residues. The germline V gene encodes CDR1 PRHDT and CDR2 FYEKMQ (reference sequence). CDR3 region: CASSRLAGGLVETQYF. CDR3 coding DNA: TGTGCCAGCAGCCGACTAGCGGGAGGCCTGGTGGAGACCCAGTACTTC.

This chain links TRBV10-3 with TRBJ2-7; TRBD1 matches at 8 bases. CDR1 is ENHRY, CDR2 SYGVKD, per germline. There are 15 residues in the CDR3. V trimming: 0 bases; J trimming: 3 bases; junction bases outside the gene matches: 4. The CDR3 DNA reads TGTGCCATCAGTGAGTCCCGGGACAGGTACTACGAGCAGTACTTC. It specifies CAISESRDRYYEQYF.

The J gene is TRBJ2-7, the V gene TRBV5-1; tentative D call: TRBD1 (6 bases). Trimming took off 0 bases at V and 3 bases at J, with 13 bases between the two ends. This CDR3 has 15 residues. The V gene's germline CDR1 is SGHRS and CDR2 YFSETQ. The CDR3 region has the DNA TGCGCCAGCAGCTTGGGAACAGGGAGTTACTACGAGCAGTACTTC. This gives the protein CASSLGTGSYYEQYF. Full variable domain (outside the CDR3, taken from reference TRBV5-1 and TRBJ2-7): KAGVTQTPRYLIKTRGQQVTLSCSPISGHRSVSWYQQTPGQGLQFLFEYFSETQRNKGNFPGRFSGRQFSNSRSEMNVSTLELGDSALYLCASSLGTGSYYEQYFGPGTRLTVT.

Here the CDR3 reads CASSLAGPTGELFF. Here the CDR3 DNA reads TGTGCCAGCAGCTTGGCGGGACCCACCGGGGAGCTGTTTTTT. The chain employs TRBV7-2 and TRBJ2-2, with a weak D call TRBD2 (6 bases). CDR3 length equals 14 residues. V was pared by 3 bases and J by 4 bases, with 9 bases between. CDR1 is SGHTA and CDR2 is FQGNSA in the germline V gene.

This clonotype was counted many times. The rearrangement links TRBV19 to TRBJ1-2, with 9 positions matching TRBD1. Germline CDR1 LNHDA, CDR2 SQIVND (reference sequence). The CDR3 is 14 residues long. Losses at the gene ends were 8 bases for V and 7 bases for J; bases not matched to a gene: 11. CDR3 loop: CASSTGTGLFGYTF. The CDR3 region has the DNA TGTGCCAGTTCTACCGGGACAGGGCTTTTTGGCTACACCTTC.

The chain recombines TRBV20-1 with TRBJ2-7; TRBD2 aligns across 7 bases. With V trimmed by 0 bases and J by 3 bases, 14 bases remained unmatched. Germline V gene data show CDR1 as DFQATT and CDR2 as SNEGSKA (reference sequence). The CDR3 is 17 amino acids. The CDR3 reads CSARELGTGGGNYEQYF. The CDR3 DNA sequence: TGCAGTGCTAGAGAATTAGGGACGGGAGGCGGAAACTACGAGCAGTACTTC.

There are many counts of this clonotype. The V call is TRBV15, the J call TRBJ2-1; no definite D call. CDR3 size: 12 residues. From germline, CDR1 is LNHNV and CDR2 YYDKDF (reference sequence). The V and J ends lost 0 bases and 9 bases respectively, with 6 bases between them. Written as DNA, the CDR3 is TGTGCCACCAGCAGAGATACGATTGAGCAGTTCTTC. It specifies CATSRDTIEQFF.

Comments on this clonotype: One end of the junction fails to match germline, which may point to a read error. The V call is TRBV27, the J call TRBJ2-2; TRBD2 might be the D (5 bases). Germline CDR1 MNHEY, CDR2 SMNVEV (reference sequence). The CDR3 runs to 15 residues. The CDR3 nucleotides are TGTGCCAGCAGTTCAATCTCCGGGAACAGCGGGGAGCTGTTTTTT. Its translation is CASSSISGNSGELFF.

This clonotype showed up just a few times. V and J are TRBV30 and TRBJ2-1, with 12 bases that match TRBD2. The V gene end was trimmed by 2 bases and the J gene end by 9 bases; junction bases not matched to a gene: 8. The CDR3 runs to 15 residues. Per germline, CDR1 GTSNPN and CDR2 SVGIG (reference sequence). The CDR3 sequence: CAWSLLAGGPGEQFF. The CDR3 DNA sequence: TGTGCCTGGAGTCTCCTAGCGGGAGGGCCAGGTGAGCAGTTCTTC.

This clonotype came up many times. The chain has TRBV7-2 and TRBJ1-1, with D unresolved. V was trimmed by 1 base and J by 5 bases, leaving 5 bases between them. CDR1 SGHTA and CDR2 FQGNSA come from the germline V gene. This CDR3 is built from 12 residues. The CDR3 protein is CASSLVWTEAFF. As DNA, the CDR3 is TGTGCCAGCAGCTTAGTTTGGACTGAAGCTTTCTTT.

This clonotype was found a few times. V gene TRBV7-3 combines with J gene TRBJ2-1; D call uncertain. The germline CDR1 and CDR2 sequences are SGHTA and FQGTGA. Between the trimmed V and J ends, which lost 5 bases and 2 bases, there was a span of 16 bases. This CDR3 is 16 amino acids long. The CDR3 region is CASSLDRSQAYNEQFF. DNA for the CDR3: TGTGCCAGCAGCCTAGACCGGAGCCAGGCCTACAATGAGCAGTTCTTC.

This clonotype was recorded at least ten times. The chain is built from TRBV30 and TRBJ1-2; a possible D gene is TRBD1 (5 bases). The CDR3 is 14 residues long. Between the trimmed V and J ends, which lost 3 bases and 2 bases, there was a span of 13 bases. Germline CDR1 reads GTSNPN; CDR2 reads SVGIG (reference sequence). CDR3: CAWRARGSNYGYTF. The CDR3 DNA follows: TGTGCCTGGAGAGCCCGGGGGTCCAACTATGGCTACACCTTC.

The chain recombines TRBV20-1 with TRBJ2-1; 12 positions match TRBD1. The CDR3 is made up of 17 amino acids. V lost 3 bases to trimming and J lost 8 bases; unmatched junction nucleotides: 14. Germline-derived CDR1 and CDR2 are DFQATT and SNEGSKA (reference sequence). The CDR3 region is CSARVKGQGAISDEQFF. The CDR3, as DNA: TGCAGTGCTAGGGTAAAGGGACAGGGGGCGATTTCCGATGAGCAGTTCTTC.

This clonotype turned up a few times. This chain uses TRBV12-3 or TRBV12-4 with TRBJ2-7; 12 bases fit TRBD2. The CDR3 contains 16 residues. Trimming cost V 6 bases and J 2 bases; bases outside gene matches: 8. CDR3 in DNA: TGTGCCAGCAGCAAGAGATGGACTAGCGGGACCTACGAGCAGTACTTC. Translating gives CASSKRWTSGTYEQYF.

This clonotype turned up a few times. The chain carries TRBV4-1 and TRBJ1-2; possible D gene TRBD1, 5 bases. From germline, CDR1 is MGHRA and CDR2 YSYEKL. V dropped 0 bases and J dropped 4 bases, with 12 bases sitting between them. This CDR3 is built from 15 residues. CDR3 sequence reads: CASSQDPGGAYGYTF. CDR3 in DNA: TGCGCCAGCAGCCAAGATCCTGGAGGGGCCTATGGCTACACCTTC.

The rearrangement links TRBV9 to TRBJ2-2; perhaps TRBD2 as D (6 bases). The CDR3 is 16 residues long. The germline V gene encodes CDR1 SGDLS and CDR2 YYNGEE. V gave up 0 bases and J gave up 5 bases, with 14 bases separating them. The CDR3 here is CASSVASAGGTGELFF. CDR3 sequence (DNA): TGTGCCAGCAGCGTAGCTTCGGCAGGAGGGACCGGGGAGCTGTTTTTT.

This clonotype appeared many times. The CDR3, as DNA: TGTGCCAGCAGCTTATCACCGACGGGAGGGACTGAAGCTTTCTTT. Residues: CASSLSPTGGTEAFF. The genes are TRBV7-2 and TRBJ1-1, with D unclear. There are 15 residues in the CDR3. Germline CDR1 and CDR2: SGHTA and FQGNSA. Deletions cut 2 bases from V and 5 bases from J, with 15 bases between.

This clonotype was found many times. This chain connects TRBV28 to TRBJ2-1; 12 nucleotides align to TRBD2. Trimming took 5 bases from V and 4 from J; bases not matched to a gene: 12. Germline assignment: CDR1 MDHEN and CDR2 SYDVKM. CDR3 length equals 18 residues. For the CDR3, the DNA is TGTGCCAGCAGTCCTTCTAGCGGGAGGGTGTTGAGGTACAATGAGCAGTTCTTC. It translates to CASSPSSGRVLRYNEQFF.

CDR3 protein: CASSLPLAGGGNEQFF. The CDR3 DNA reads as TGCGCCAGCAGCCTACCTCTAGCGGGAGGAGGTAATGAGCAGTTCTTC. The V gene is TRBV4-1, the J gene TRBJ2-1, with 11 bases aligning to TRBD2. CDR3 length: 16 amino acids. Germline trimming cut 4 bases from V and 7 bases from J; bases unmatched to any gene: 9. Germline values: CDR1 MGHRA, CDR2 YSYEKL.

This clonotype was recorded at least ten times. CDR3 amino acids: CASSVAPQVSYEQYF. The CDR3 bases are TGTGCCAGCAGCGTAGCCCCCCAGGTCTCCTACGAGCAGTACTTC. V usage is TRBV9 and J usage is TRBJ2-7; D is uncertain. V lost 0 bases and J lost 0, with 10 bases in between. This CDR3 spans 15 amino acids. Germline-derived CDR1 and CDR2 are SGDLS and YYNGEE.